The 32 T cell receptor beta chains given below trace back to one sample, sequenced in a study of T cell responses to AZD1222 COVID-19 vaccine. The table came from immunoSEQ multiplex PCR; TCRdb's copy has only in-frame clones and leaves some out. In the table there are 150,000 to 200,000 clones, almost 90% of which are singletons. The sequences come from peripheral blood, collected on day 0 of AZD1222 vaccination. The receptors originated from an adult in good health.

V usage is TRBV5-4 and J usage is TRBJ2-3; 13 nucleotides agree with TRBD2. V trimming: 1 base; J trimming: 0 bases; junction bases outside the gene matches: 2. The CDR3 extends over 17 amino acids. Germline assignment: CDR1 SGHNT and CDR2 YYREEE (reference sequence). As DNA, the CDR3 is TGTGCCAGCAGCTTGCCGGGACTAGCGGGGAGCACAGATACGCAGTATTTT. It is translated as CASSLPGLAGSTDTQYF.

CDR3 sequence reads: CAISETGVQPQHF. CDR3 sequence (DNA): TGTGCCATCAGTGAGACAGGGGTACAGCCCCAGCATTTT. The genes are TRBV10-3 and TRBJ1-5; 7 bases align to TRBD1. This CDR3 spans 13 amino acids. Germline V gene lookup returns CDR1 ENHRY and CDR2 SYGVKD. With V trimmed by 2 bases and J by 7 bases, 2 bases remained unmatched.

The rearrangement uses TRBV20-1 and TRBJ1-2, with 8 nucleotides matching TRBD1. V lost 6 bases and J lost 5; bases outside the gene matches: 2. Germline V gene sequence: CDR1 DFQATT, CDR2 SNEGSKA (reference sequence). The CDR3 sequence is 11 residues long. Here the CDR3 reads CSATGEYGYTF. The CDR3 DNA sequence: TGCAGTGCGACAGGGGAATATGGCTACACCTTC.

This chain joins TRBV6-5 and TRBJ1-1; D gene uncertain. Germline V CDR1 and CDR2: MNHEY, SVGAGI. The CDR3 extends over 13 amino acids. Trimming removed 5 bases from V and 2 bases from J, with 9 bases in between. CDR3 region: CASSPLINTEAFF. The CDR3 DNA reads as TGTGCCAGCAGTCCCCTTATAAACACTGAAGCTTTCTTT.

The V call is TRBV19, the J call TRBJ2-6; D remains unclear. Trimming took 10 bases from V and 0 from J, leaving 16 bases between them. The CDR3 loop spans 16 amino acids. The germline gives CDR1 LNHDA, CDR2 SQIVND (reference sequence). CDR3 sequence (DNA): TGTGCCACTGGTACAGACCTGATCTCTGGGGCCAACGTCCTGACTTTC. Amino acid sequence: CATGTDLISGANVLTF.

This clone showed up just a few times. CDR3 DNA: TGTGCCAGCAGCCCAGCGAGTGGGGGTCATGAAGCTTTCTTT. This gives the protein CASSPASGGHEAFF. The V and J genes are TRBV2 and TRBJ1-1; D possibly corresponds to TRBD1 (5 bases). This CDR3 has 14 residues. The germline V gene encodes CDR1 SNHLY and CDR2 FYNNEI. Trimming left V 6 bases short and J 7 bases short, with 18 bases between.

This clone is a singleton in its sample. The chain joins TRBV19 to TRBJ2-2; a possible D gene is TRBD2 (5 bases). Trimming pared 3 bases from V and 6 bases from J, leaving 11 bases between. Germline V gives CDR1 LNHDA, CDR2 SQIVND (reference sequence). The CDR3 has 14 amino acids. CDR3 in amino acids: CASSIQRVPGELFF. The CDR3 coding sequence is TGTGCCAGTAGTATTCAGAGGGTCCCCGGGGAGCTGTTTTTT. The complete variable domain, with remaining parts taken from reference TRBV19 and TRBJ2-2, reads DGGITQSPKYLFRKEGQNVTLSCEQNLNHDAMYWYRQDPGQGLRLIYYSQIVNDFQKGDIAEGYSVSREKKESFPLTVTSAQKNPTAFYLCASSIQRVPGELFFGEGSRLTVL.

This clone was detected a few times. The CDR3 reads CASSVQSSYNEQFF. As DNA, the CDR3 is TGTGCCAGCAGCGTCCAGAGCTCCTACAATGAGCAGTTCTTC. The chain recombines TRBV9 with TRBJ2-1; D not resolved. V lost 2 bases and J lost 0, with 6 bases in between. The CDR3 is made up of 14 amino acids. The germline CDR1 and CDR2 sequences are SGDLS and YYNGEE.

The rearrangement joins TRBV9 to TRBJ2-3, with D maybe TRBD1 (6 bases). This CDR3 is 16 amino acids long. Germline CDR1 SGDLS, CDR2 YYNGEE. V dropped 0 bases and J dropped 1 base, with 12 bases sitting between them. Written as DNA, the CDR3 is TGTGCCAGCAGCGTAGGAAGGTGGACAGGCACAGATACGCAGTATTTT. Translated: CASSVGRWTGTDTQYF.

The rearrangement uses TRBV5-6 and TRBJ2-1; possible D gene TRBD1, 5 bases. V shed 0 bases and J shed 7 bases, with 11 bases lying between them. This CDR3 contains 14 residues. Germline V CDR1 and CDR2: SGHDT, YYEEEE. The DNA of the CDR3 is TGTGCCAGCAGCTTGGTTCAAGGGGTAAATGAGCAGTTCTTC. Translated: CASSLVQGVNEQFF. Combining the CDR3 with reference TRBV5-6 and TRBJ2-1 gives the whole variable domain DAGVTQSPTHLIKTRGQQVTLRCSPKSGHDTVSWYQQALGQGPQFIFQYYEEEERQRGNFPDRFSGHQFPNYSSELNVNALLLGDSALYLCASSLVQGVNEQFFGPGTRLTVL.

The chain recombines TRBV12-3 or TRBV12-4 with TRBJ1-6; D call uncertain. V lost 3 bases, J lost 8 bases, and 5 bases lay in between. CDR3 length equals 12 residues. The CDR3 protein is CASSFSDSPLHF. CDR3 DNA sequence: TGTGCCAGCAGTTTTTCCGATTCACCCCTCCACTTT.

The rearrangement links TRBV6-2 or TRBV6-3 to TRBJ2-2; 8 bases fit TRBD2. The trim removed 6 bases at V and 8 bases at J, leaving 14 bases unmatched. Germline V gene data show CDR1 as MNHEY and CDR2 as SVGEGT. The length of the CDR3 is 16 residues. The CDR3 sequence is CASSSRASGSLGELFF. The CDR3 bases are TGTGCCAGCAGCTCCCGGGCTAGCGGGTCTTTGGGGGAGCTGTTTTTT.

V is TRBV5-5 and J is TRBJ2-3; TRBD2 agrees at 10 bases. Germline V gives CDR1 SGHKS, CDR2 YYEKEE (reference sequence). This CDR3 is 16 amino acids long. The trim removed 4 bases at V and 0 bases at J, leaving 5 bases unmatched. The CDR3 nucleotides are TGTGCCAGCAGCCTCGGACTAGCGGCTAGCACAGATACGCAGTATTTT. It codes for CASSLGLAASTDTQYF.

The gene calls are TRBV30 and TRBJ1-5; unclear D gene. The CDR3 contains 15 residues. The ends were cut back, 3 bases at V and 1 base at J, with 13 bases in the middle. Germline CDR1 and CDR2: GTSNPN and SVGIG (reference sequence). CDR3 amino acids: CAWSPGSASNQPQHF. In DNA form, the CDR3 reads TGTGCCTGGAGCCCCGGTTCTGCAAGCAATCAGCCCCAGCATTTT.

The V call is TRBV18, the J call TRBJ2-5, with 8 bases fitting TRBD1. This CDR3 is 14 amino acids long. V dropped 0 bases and J dropped 4; count of bases not matched to a gene: 1. Germline V gene lookup returns CDR1 KGHSH and CDR2 LQKENI. The CDR3 reads CASSPPGQGETQYF. The CDR3 coding sequence is TGTGCCAGCTCACCACCCGGACAGGGAGAGACCCAGTACTTC.

The chain links TRBV27 to TRBJ2-7, with 12 bases lining up with TRBD2. V lost 2 bases to trimming and J lost 1 base; unmatched junction nucleotides: 15. Germline-derived CDR1 and CDR2 are MNHEY and SMNVEV (reference sequence). The CDR3 sequence is 20 residues long. The chain's CDR3 is CASSLRPIRASGRVSYEQYF. The CDR3 DNA follows: TGTGCCAGCAGTTTACGGCCAATTCGGGCTAGCGGGAGGGTTTCCTACGAGCAGTACTTC.

The chain couples TRBV28 to TRBJ1-1; D is undetermined. The CDR3 totals 10 residues. Germline CDR1 and CDR2: MDHEN and SYDVKM. Deletions cut 6 bases from V and 4 bases from J, with 3 bases between. The CDR3 loop reads CASRFTEAFF. The CDR3 region has the DNA TGTGCCAGCAGGTTCACTGAAGCTTTCTTT.

Only a few counts were recorded for this clone. The V call is TRBV9, the J call TRBJ1-1; D remains ambiguous. Germline CDR1 SGDLS, CDR2 YYNGEE. Trimming left V 4 bases short and J 0 bases short, with 10 bases between. CDR3 length: 14 residues. The CDR3 spells CASSPAGMNTEAFF. DNA for the CDR3: TGTGCCAGCAGCCCCGCGGGCATGAACACTGAAGCTTTCTTT. Looking up the rest from reference TRBV9 and TRBJ1-1 gives the full variable domain: DSGVTQTPKHLITATGQRVTLRCSPRSGDLSVYWYQQSLDQGLQFLIQYYNGEERAKGNILERFSAQQFPDLHSELNLSSLELGDSALYFCASSPAGMNTEAFFGQGTRLTVV.

The CDR3 region has the DNA TGTGCCACCGCCGTGGACACTTTTGAAGCTTTCTTT. It is translated as CATAVDTFEAFF. The genes are TRBV2 and TRBJ1-1; TRBD1 is a possible D gene (5 bases). Between the trimmed V and J ends, which lost 10 bases and 7 bases, there was a span of 16 bases. Germline assignment: CDR1 SNHLY and CDR2 FYNNEI. CDR3 length equals 12 residues.

A word on this clone: Other nucleotide sequences in the sample specify the same CDR3. V gene TRBV27 combines with J gene TRBJ2-7, with D uncertain. V was pared by 2 bases and J by 4 bases, with 3 bases between. The V gene's germline CDR1 is MNHEY and CDR2 SMNVEV (reference sequence). CDR3 length equals 11 residues. The CDR3 coding sequence is TGTGCCAGCAGTTTAGGGTACGAGCAGTACTTC. This codes for CASSLGYEQYF.

This rearrangement joins TRBV30 to TRBJ1-2; D ambiguous. The germline V gene has CDR1 GTSNPN and CDR2 SVGIG (reference sequence). The CDR3 is 11 amino acids. Trimming removed 2 bases from V and 4 bases from J, with 5 bases in between. CDR3 sequence reads: CAWSNIYGYTF. CDR3 coding DNA: TGTGCCTGGAGTAACATCTATGGCTACACCTTC.

The rearrangement uses TRBV5-1 and TRBJ2-2; D may match TRBD1 or TRBD2 (8 bases each). Trimming pared 4 bases from V and 6 bases from J, leaving 22 bases between. This CDR3 is 17 amino acids long. From germline, CDR1 is SGHRS and CDR2 YFSETQ. The CDR3 spells CASSHRTGTSGAGELFF. As DNA, the CDR3 is TGCGCCAGCAGCCACCGGACAGGGACTAGTGGGGCCGGGGAGCTGTTTTTT.

The chain recombines TRBV4-3 with TRBJ1-2; D is perhaps TRBD1 (5 bases). Germline V lookup: CDR1 LGHNA, CDR2 YSLEER. The ends were cut back, 0 bases at V and 6 bases at J, with 14 bases in the middle. The CDR3 covers 15 residues. CDR3 region: CASSQDAALGDGYTF. As DNA, the CDR3 is TGCGCCAGCAGCCAAGATGCGGCCCTGGGGGATGGCTACACCTTC.

This sequence joins TRBV28 and TRBJ1-2; the match to TRBD1 covers 7 bases. The CDR3 is made up of 15 amino acids. The ends lost 2 bases at V and 5 bases at J; junction bases unmatched: 8. Per germline, CDR1 MDHEN and CDR2 SYDVKM. The DNA of the CDR3 is TGTGCCAGCAGTTTAGTCGGAGGGGGCGCGTATGGCTACACCTTC. Translation: CASSLVGGGAYGYTF.

The rearrangement uses TRBV15 and TRBJ1-4, with D uncertain. The CDR3 length is 15 residues. V was clipped by 4 bases and J by 5 bases, with 14 bases between them. The germline V gene encodes CDR1 LNHNV and CDR2 YYDKDF (reference sequence). This CDR3 is CATSILAIGNEKLFF. Here the CDR3 DNA reads TGTGCCACCAGCATACTGGCCATAGGAAATGAAAAACTGTTTTTT.

The V and J genes are TRBV5-1 and TRBJ1-2, with D tentatively TRBD1 (5 bases). The V gene's germline CDR1 is SGHRS and CDR2 YFSETQ. This CDR3 is 13 amino acids long. Trimming pared 3 bases from V and 2 bases from J, leaving 8 bases between. The CDR3 sequence is CASSSRDNYGYTF. As DNA, the CDR3 is TGCGCCAGCAGCTCCCGGGACAACTATGGCTACACCTTC.

The rearrangement links TRBV30 to TRBJ1-2; no firm D call. CDR3 length: 17 residues. V was clipped by 1 base and J by 5 bases, with 23 bases between them. Germline V gene sequence: CDR1 GTSNPN, CDR2 SVGIG (reference sequence). In nucleotides, the CDR3 is TGTGCCTGGAGTGGGCTCCGGGTCCTCGTGCATTCTTATGGCTACACCTTC. This sequence encodes CAWSGLRVLVHSYGYTF.

Points on this clone: The sample holds other DNA sequences that translate to the same CDR3. The chain uses TRBV15 and TRBJ1-1; D remains ambiguous. The CDR3 covers 14 residues. The V end lost 0 bases, the J end lost 5 bases, and 10 bases lay between the germline ends. Germline CDR1 reads LNHNV; CDR2 reads YYDKDF (reference sequence). The CDR3 region has the DNA TGTGCCACCAGCAGAGATTTCGCCGGGACTGAAGCTTTCTTT. Its protein product is CATSRDFAGTEAFF.

The chain couples TRBV7-9 to TRBJ2-5, with D perhaps given as TRBD1 or TRBD2 (6 bases each). Trimming took 4 bases from V and 5 from J, leaving 26 bases between them. The CDR3 has 18 amino acids. Germline-derived CDR1 and CDR2 are SEHNR and FQNEAQ (reference sequence). The CDR3 DNA follows: TGTGCCAGCAGCTCCTCAACGGGGGCAGGGTTATCTTGGGAGACCCAGTACTTC. Amino acid sequence: CASSSSTGAGLSWETQYF.

The V gene is TRBV11-1, the J gene TRBJ2-5; maybe TRBD2 (5 bases). This CDR3 contains 16 residues. V gave up 4 bases and J gave up 0 bases, with 15 bases separating them. Germline-derived CDR1 and CDR2 are SGHAT and FQDESV (reference sequence). CDR3 sequence: CASSSTGLRYQETQYF. The DNA for the CDR3 is TGTGCCAGCAGCTCCACCGGACTCCGGTACCAAGAGACCCAGTACTTC.

This clone was seen once. This rearrangement joins TRBV5-4 to TRBJ1-5, with D unclear. The germline V and J ends were trimmed by 0 bases and 5 bases, with 9 bases remaining between them. The CDR3 runs to 14 residues. Germline CDR1 SGHNT, CDR2 YYREEE (reference sequence). This CDR3 reads CASSLEGGDQPQHF. The CDR3 nucleotides read TGTGCCAGCAGCTTGGAAGGCGGGGATCAGCCCCAGCATTTT.

V gene TRBV28 combines with J gene TRBJ1-5, with a tentative D call TRBD1 (5 bases). CDR1 and CDR2 from the germline V gene are MDHEN and SYDVKM. The CDR3 extends over 14 amino acids. Trimming stripped 5 bases from V and 1 base from J, with 9 bases between. The CDR3 loop is CASSRQLSNQPQHF. The DNA of the CDR3 is TGTGCCAGCAGTAGACAGTTAAGCAATCAGCCCCAGCATTTT.